The sample holds many counts of the clone carrying this T cell receptor (beta chain). Antigen: not known. This record comes from a study of CD8 T cells in ankylosing spondylitis. TCRdb ran MiXCR on the 5' RACE reads and lists one entry per CDR3 protein. This table holds 150,000 to 200,000 distinct CDR3 sequences, 15% to 20% found once. Study results and caveats: It appeared that ankylosing spondylitis blood was characterized by a TCR beta motif of several highly homologous variants.

Trimming took 3 bases from V and 4 from J; bases not matched to a gene: 16. CDR3 length: 21 residues. The sample consisted of blood, either unsorted or a sorted T cell fraction (not recorded which). The chain recombines TRBV12-3 or TRBV12-4 with TRBJ2-2; TRBD2 matches 14 bases. The receptor's source is a male donor between 5 and 29 years old with ankylosing spondylitis or in good health (not recorded which). The CDR3, as DNA: TGTGCCAGCAGTTTTTTCGGACTAGCGGGAGGAAATCTAACAAGCACCGGGGAGCTGTTTTTT. Protein: CASSFFGLAGGNLTSTGELFF.